This T cell receptor beta chain was sequenced for a study of technical replicates of blood from a few donors. TCRdb keeps only in-frame clones here, not all; method: immunoSEQ multiplex PCR. The sample carries 60,000 to 80,000 clones, roughly nine tenths recorded once. The CDR3 consists of 15 residues. The germline V and J ends were trimmed by 5 bases and 4 bases, with 15 bases remaining between them. Germline CDR1 MDHEN, CDR2 SYDVKM. V usage is TRBV28 and J usage is TRBJ1-3; D is possibly TRBD1 (5 bases). The receptor comes from a human donor in good health. The sample taken for sequencing was T cells isolated from PBMCs. The CDR3, as DNA: TGTGCCAGCAGTCGGATGGGGGGATGGGGAAACACCATATATTTT. Translating gives CASSRMGGWGNTIYF. The full variable domain, completed using reference TRBV28 and TRBJ1-3, is DVKVTQSSRYLVKRTGEKVFLECVQDMDHENMFWYRQDPGLGLRLIYFSYDVKMKEKGDIPEGYSVSREKKERFSLILESASTNQTSMYLCASSRMGGWGNTIYFGEGSWLTVV.